This T cell receptor (beta chain) derives from a study of OX40 agonist ivuxolimab in advanced cancers. Measured with immunoSEQ multiplex PCR; TCRdb has only the in-frame clones, and not every one. The table includes 75,000 to 80,000 clones, more than 70% detected once. People who had autoimmune disease history or systemic immunosuppression were excluded. At baseline, cycle 4 day 1, and cycle 7 day 1, blood was sampled. Study results and limitations: Certain nonresponding patients likewise had low normalized T-cell clonal expansion.

As for this clone: Its antigen is unidentified.

The TCR sequence derives from an adult with an advanced solid tumor such as melanoma, head and neck, liver or kidney cancer. The specimen comprised CD4+ or CD8+ T cells sorted from blood, sampled in a trial of the OX40 agonist ivuxolimab.

The CDR3 DNA sequence: TGTGCCAGCAGCCCCTTTAGCGGGAAGGGGTACAATGAGCAGTTCTTC. It translates to CASSPFSGKGYNEQFF. The chain carries TRBV7-2 and TRBJ2-1, with TRBD2 matching over 8 bases. The CDR3 consists of 16 residues. V trimming: 5 bases; J trimming: 4 bases; junction bases outside the gene matches: 10. CDR1 is SGHTA and CDR2 is FQGNSA in the germline V gene.